The 16 T cell receptor beta chains below were found in one sample sequenced in a study of blood T cell repertoires in COVID-19. Some clones are missing from TCRdb's copy, which holds only in-frame ones; the method was immunoSEQ multiplex PCR. The sample shows roughly 8,600 clones, less than 85% of them seen only once. What was sequenced was peripheral blood. All receptors come from a human donor with active COVID-19. The donor label of this sample is uncertain.

The chain uses TRBV6-2 or TRBV6-3 and TRBJ2-5; D is perhaps TRBD2 (5 bases). V gave up 4 bases and J gave up 9 bases, with 18 bases separating them. The CDR3 has 14 amino acids. In germline, CDR1 is MNHEY, CDR2 SVGEGT. CDR3 in DNA: TGTGCCAGCAGTTCTTTAGGACTGCCCATGGCCCAGTACTTC. Translation: CASSSLGLPMAQYF.

The rearrangement links TRBV3-1 (or the pseudogene TRBV3-2) to TRBJ1-1, with 11 bases that match TRBD1. CDR3 length: 16 amino acids. J was trimmed by 4 bases and V by 4 bases; bases with no gene match: 8. Germline V gene data show CDR1 as LGHDT and CDR2 as YNNKEL (reference sequence). CDR3 sequence (DNA): TGTGCCAGCAGCCTACGGACAGGGGGCTTAAGCACTGAAGCTTTCTTT. This sequence encodes CASSLRTGGLSTEAFF.

The chain couples TRBV4-1 to TRBJ1-2; 8 bases are shared with TRBD1. CDR3 length equals 14 residues. The germline CDR1 and CDR2 sequences are MGHRA and YSYEKL. V lost 3 bases and J lost 5; bases outside the gene matches: 5. In DNA form, the CDR3 reads TGCGCCAGCAGCCAGGACAGGGCTTGGTATGGCTACACCTTC. Translating gives CASSQDRAWYGYTF.

The sample holds a few counts of this clone. The CDR3 nucleotides read TGTGCCAGCAGCGTAGGAGGCGAGCAGTTCTTC. This gives the protein CASSVGGEQFF. The V and J genes are TRBV9 and TRBJ2-1; D not resolved. With 0 bases removed from V and 10 bases from J, the gap between germline ends came to 5 bases. This CDR3 region has 11 residues. Germline assignment: CDR1 SGDLS and CDR2 YYNGEE.

V gene TRBV7-8 combines with J gene TRBJ2-2, with unresolved D. CDR1 is SGHVS and CDR2 is FQNEAQ in the germline V gene. The CDR3 consists of 13 residues. V lost 5 bases, J lost 5 bases, and 9 bases lay in between. The CDR3 coding sequence is TGTGCCAGCAGCGTTCTAGAAACCGGGGAGCTGTTTTTT. Its protein product is CASSVLETGELFF.

The chain joins TRBV6-6 to TRBJ2-2; D may be TRBD2 (5 bases). The CDR3 length is 13 residues. V lost 6 bases and J 6 bases, leaving 11 bases between the germline ends. Germline CDR1 reads MNHNY; CDR2 reads SVGAGI (reference sequence). The CDR3 DNA sequence: TGTGCCAGCAGCGGTAGCGTTCCCGGGGAGCTGTTTTTT. This sequence encodes CASSGSVPGELFF.

The J gene is TRBJ2-2, the V gene TRBV2; D perhaps matches TRBD1 (6 bases). This CDR3 has 16 amino acids. V lost 7 bases and J lost 3, with 18 bases in between. Germline V lookup: CDR1 SNHLY, CDR2 FYNNEI. This CDR3 is CASTPSGTGYTGELFF. In DNA, the CDR3 is TGTGCCAGCACTCCCTCCGGTACAGGGTACACCGGGGAGCTGTTTTTT.

The chain has TRBV7-6 and TRBJ2-5, with a weak D call TRBD2 (5 bases). Trimming removed 3 bases at V and 0 bases at J, with 5 bases between. The CDR3 sequence is 13 residues long. Germline loops: CDR1 SGHVS, CDR2 FNYEAQ. The CDR3 bases are TGTGCCAGCAGCTTCGGGAACCAAGAGACCCAGTACTTC. It specifies CASSFGNQETQYF.

The V and J genes are TRBV12-5 and TRBJ2-1, with a weak D call TRBD2 (6 bases). This CDR3 is built from 18 residues. V lost 1 base and J lost 2, with 18 bases in between. Germline CDR1 LGHNT, CDR2 FRNRAP. CDR3 sequence: CASGLGGSGRRTYNEQFF. The CDR3 nucleotides read TGTGCTAGTGGTTTGGGGGGCTCAGGGAGGAGGACCTACAATGAGCAGTTCTTC.

This clone was observed once. J is TRBJ1-1 and V is TRBV3-1 (or the pseudogene TRBV3-2), with 8 bases that match TRBD1. The CDR3 contains 16 residues. Unmatched junction bases numbered 8, after V lost 5 bases and J lost 0 bases. CDR1 LGHDT and CDR2 YNNKEL come from the germline V gene (reference sequence). CDR3: CASSFGQGKMNTEAFF. CDR3 nucleotides: TGTGCCAGCAGCTTCGGACAGGGAAAAATGAACACTGAAGCTTTCTTT.

This rearrangement joins TRBV14 to TRBJ1-5; 7 positions match TRBD1. Trimming removed 0 bases from V and 0 bases from J; junction bases left unmatched: 14. CDR1 is SGHDN and CDR2 is FVKESK in the germline V gene. This CDR3 has 20 amino acids. The CDR3 spells CASSQDGGTVELYSNQPQHF. The CDR3 DNA reads as TGTGCCAGCAGCCAAGATGGCGGGACAGTAGAGCTTTATAGCAATCAGCCCCAGCATTTT.

V gene TRBV3-1 (or the pseudogene TRBV3-2) combines with J gene TRBJ1-4; tentative D call: TRBD1 (5 bases). V was shortened by 3 bases and J by 13 bases, with 15 bases between the two germline ends. CDR3 length: 13 amino acids. Germline V CDR1 and CDR2: LGHDT, YNNKEL (reference sequence). The CDR3 loop is CASSQGPGRGLFF. The CDR3 coding sequence is TGTGCCAGCAGCCAGGGTCCCGGGAGGGGACTGTTTTTT.

This sequence joins TRBV5-4 and TRBJ2-3; 10 bases line up with TRBD2. Germline trimming cut 4 bases from V and 6 bases from J; bases unmatched to any gene: 11. The germline gives CDR1 SGHNT, CDR2 YYREEE (reference sequence). The CDR3 is made up of 16 amino acids. The CDR3 loop is CASSPPGLATQDTQYF. The CDR3 region has the DNA TGTGCCAGCAGCCCTCCGGGACTAGCGACCCAGGATACGCAGTATTTT. The full variable domain, its missing parts supplied by reference TRBV5-4 and TRBJ2-3, is ETGVTQSPTHLIKTRGQQVTLRCSSQSGHNTVSWYQQALGQGPQFIFQYYREEENGRGNFPPRFSGLQFPNYSSELNVNALELDDSALYLCASSPPGLATQDTQYFGPGTRLTVL.

The gene calls are TRBV3-1 (or the pseudogene TRBV3-2) and TRBJ2-6; D possibly corresponds to TRBD1 (5 bases). CDR3 length: 13 amino acids. The ends were cut back, 3 bases at V and 12 bases at J, with 12 bases in the middle. Germline CDR1 LGHDT, CDR2 YNNKEL (reference sequence). The CDR3 spells CASSHLTAPVLTF. The CDR3, as DNA: TGTGCCAGCAGCCACCTGACAGCCCCCGTCCTGACTTTC.

The chain employs TRBV19 and TRBJ1-2; no reliable D call. This CDR3 has 13 residues. Per the germline V gene, CDR1 is LNHDA and CDR2 is SQIVND (reference sequence). Trimming cost V 3 bases and J 8 bases, with 13 bases left between them. The CDR3 region is CASSMGLTHGYTF. The DNA of the CDR3 is TGTGCCAGTAGTATGGGCCTCACCCACGGCTACACCTTC.

V gene TRBV27 combines with J gene TRBJ1-1; TRBD1 agrees at 7 bases. The germline V gene encodes CDR1 MNHEY and CDR2 SMNVEV (reference sequence). The length of the CDR3 is 13 residues. Trimming removed 3 bases from V and 4 bases from J; junction bases left unmatched: 2. This CDR3 reads CASSLGQSTEAFF. The CDR3 DNA sequence: TGTGCCAGCAGTTTGGGACAGTCCACTGAAGCTTTCTTT.